This T cell receptor beta chain was found in a study of identical twins. CDR3 size: 16 residues. Germline CDR1 is MNHEY and CDR2 is SVGAGI. J gave up 11 bases and V 1 base, and 15 bases lay outside the gene matches. TCRdb reprocessed the 5' RACE reads with MiXCR, giving one entry per CDR3 protein. The sample has some 1,600,000 distinct CDR3 sequences, about 31% seen once. This clonotype originated in a newborn girl in good health. The V call is TRBV6-5, the J call TRBJ2-5; 8 bases are a match to TRBD2. Sequenced input: cord blood. The CDR3 protein is CASSYFPSGRRGEQYF. The DNA for the CDR3 is TGTGCCAGCAGTTACTTCCCTAGCGGGCGGAGAGGGGAGCAGTACTTC.